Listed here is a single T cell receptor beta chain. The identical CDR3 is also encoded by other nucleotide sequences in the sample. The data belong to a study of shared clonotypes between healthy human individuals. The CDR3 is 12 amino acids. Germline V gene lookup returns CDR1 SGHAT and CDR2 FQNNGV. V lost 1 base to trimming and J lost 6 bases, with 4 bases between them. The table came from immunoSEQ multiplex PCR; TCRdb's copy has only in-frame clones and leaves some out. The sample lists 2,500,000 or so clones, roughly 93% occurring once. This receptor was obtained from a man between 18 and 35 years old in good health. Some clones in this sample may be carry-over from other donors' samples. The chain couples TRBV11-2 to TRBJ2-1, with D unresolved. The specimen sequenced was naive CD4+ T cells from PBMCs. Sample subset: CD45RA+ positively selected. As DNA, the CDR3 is TGTGCCAGCAGCTTAGTGGGCAATGAGCAGTTCTTC. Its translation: CASSLVGNEQFF.